These 19 T cell receptor beta chains were all obtained from the same sample, sequenced in a study of CD8+ T cells in alopecia areata. Following RNA extraction, reverse transcription yielded cDNA that acted as the sequencing template. TCRdb's table, derived via immunoSEQ multiplex PCR, lists solely in-frame clones and lacks some. The profile shows 150,000 or so clones, approximately 87% of them singletons. Sequenced material: CD8+ T cells sorted from blood, taken at week 0. The receptors stem from a human donor with alopecia areata.

CDR3 sequence reads: CATSRDRGSGQPQHF. The CDR3 DNA follows: TGTGCCACCAGCAGAGATCGGGGGTCCGGACAGCCCCAGCATTTT. This chain links TRBV15 with TRBJ1-5, with a possible D match to TRBD1 (5 bases). The germline CDR1 and CDR2 sequences are LNHNV and YYDKDF (reference sequence). There are 15 residues in the CDR3. V was cut by 0 bases and J by 7 bases, with 13 bases left in between.

Concerning this clone itself: Additional DNA sequences in this sample encode the identical CDR3. The rearrangement uses TRBV7-9 and TRBJ2-7, with unresolved D. CDR1 is SEHNR and CDR2 is FQNEAQ in the germline V gene (reference sequence). Trimming stripped 3 bases from V and 7 bases from J, with 7 bases between. The CDR3 loop spans 11 amino acids. Written as DNA, the CDR3 is TGTGCCAGCAGCTTTGGGTTGGAGCAGTACTTC. Translated: CASSFGLEQYF.

CDR3 sequence (DNA): TGCAGCGTTGTCTGGCGGGGGGAGGGCACCGGGGAGCTGTTTTTT. This gives the protein CSVVWRGEGTGELFF. The chain employs TRBV29-1 and TRBJ2-2, with 8 bases lining up with TRBD2. The CDR3 sequence is 15 residues long. After removal of 4 bases from V and 4 bases from J, the junction contained 8 bases not matched to a gene. Germline loops: CDR1 SQVTM, CDR2 ANQGSEA.

This chain connects TRBV9 to TRBJ2-3, with 10 nucleotides matching TRBD1. From germline, CDR1 is SGDLS and CDR2 YYNGEE. J was trimmed by 4 bases and V by 4 bases; bases with no gene match: 9. This CDR3 has 16 amino acids. CDR3 sequence (DNA): TGTGCCAGCAGCCAAACGACAGGGGGCGCATCAGATACGCAGTATTTT. Its protein is CASSQTTGGASDTQYF.

V usage is TRBV5-1 and J usage is TRBJ2-2; 9 bases line up with TRBD2. The trim removed 2 bases at V and 4 bases at J, leaving 9 bases unmatched. This CDR3 contains 17 residues. Looked up from germline, CDR1 is SGHRS and CDR2 is YFSETQ. CDR3: CASSLKTAGGLTGELFF. The CDR3 coding sequence is TGCGCCAGCAGCTTAAAAACAGCGGGAGGCCTCACCGGGGAGCTGTTTTTT.

The chain has TRBV19 and TRBJ2-7; D is unclear. CDR3 length equals 14 residues. Germline V gene lookup returns CDR1 LNHDA and CDR2 SQIVND (reference sequence). V was cut by 5 bases and J by 0 bases, with 11 bases left in between. The chain's CDR3 is CASSSQVNSYEQYF. CDR3 sequence (DNA): TGTGCCAGTAGTTCTCAGGTCAACTCCTACGAGCAGTACTTC.

V is TRBV7-6 and J is TRBJ2-7, with TRBD1 matching 7 bases. The CDR3 loop spans 14 amino acids. CDR1 SGHVS and CDR2 FNYEAQ come from the germline V gene. With V trimmed by 2 bases and J by 2 bases, 3 bases remained unmatched. CDR3 protein: CASSLPGQPYEQYF. The CDR3 DNA sequence: TGTGCCAGCAGCTTACCGGGACAGCCCTACGAGCAGTACTTC.

V usage is TRBV5-1 and J usage is TRBJ1-2; D is unresolved. V was trimmed by 0 bases and J by 3 bases, leaving 9 bases between them. The germline V gene has CDR1 SGHRS and CDR2 YFSETQ. The length of the CDR3 is 14 residues. CDR3 sequence: CASSLARDDYGYTF. CDR3 DNA: TGCGCCAGCAGCTTGGCGAGAGACGACTATGGCTACACCTTC.

V gene TRBV13 combines with J gene TRBJ1-4; 8 bases match TRBD1. V trimming: 4 bases; J trimming: 4 bases; junction bases outside the gene matches: 8. Germline V gene sequence: CDR1 PRHDT, CDR2 FYEKMQ (reference sequence). The CDR3 is 16 residues long. CDR3 residues: CASSWTGLQDNEKLFF. In nucleotides, the CDR3 is TGTGCCAGCAGCTGGACAGGGCTCCAAGATAATGAAAAACTGTTTTTT.

This chain uses TRBV5-1 with TRBJ2-1; the match to TRBD2 covers 10 bases. Looked up from germline, CDR1 is SGHRS and CDR2 is YFSETQ. There are 15 residues in the CDR3. The J segment lost 5 bases and the V segment lost 4 bases, leaving 6 bases of the junction unmatched. CDR3 in DNA: TGCGCCAGCAGCCAGGGGACTAGCGAAGACAATGAGCAGTTCTTC. It is translated as CASSQGTSEDNEQFF.

This clone has more than one count but fewer than ten. The rearrangement joins TRBV7-9 to TRBJ1-2; D uncertain. Trimming took 1 base from V and 8 from J, leaving 14 bases between them. CDR1 SEHNR and CDR2 FQNEAQ come from the germline V gene (reference sequence). CDR3 size: 14 residues. The CDR3 DNA reads TGTGCCAGCAGCTTAGGTTTTCATGCAAGAGGCTACACCTTC. Its protein product is CASSLGFHARGYTF.

Only one count was recorded for this clone. The chain couples TRBV9 to TRBJ2-5, with D perhaps TRBD1 (6 bases). CDR1 SGDLS and CDR2 YYNGEE come from the germline V gene. CDR3 length: 15 amino acids. The V end was cut by 4 bases, the J end by 2 bases, with 15 bases between. The CDR3 DNA sequence: TGTGCCAGCAGCTCAAGGACAGCCGATCAAGAGACCCAGTACTTC. This codes for CASSSRTADQETQYF. The full variable domain, in which reference TRBV9 and TRBJ2-5 provide the parts outside the CDR3, is DSGVTQTPKHLITATGQRVTLRCSPRSGDLSVYWYQQSLDQGLQFLIQYYNGEERAKGNILERFSAQQFPDLHSELNLSSLELGDSALYFCASSSRTADQETQYFGPGTRLLVL.

The chain joins TRBV5-1 to TRBJ2-3; TRBD1 aligns across 8 bases. CDR3 length: 14 residues. The V and J ends lost 3 bases and 5 bases, in that order; junction bases with no gene match: 5. Per germline, CDR1 SGHRS and CDR2 YFSETQ. The CDR3 loop reads CASSSGQGQDTQYF. For the CDR3, the DNA is TGCGCCAGCAGCTCAGGACAGGGCCAAGATACGCAGTATTTT.

The genes are TRBV7-2 and TRBJ2-7; 8 bases are shared with TRBD1. From germline, CDR1 is SGHTA and CDR2 FQGNSA. V dropped 4 bases and J dropped 4; count of bases not matched to a gene: 3. This CDR3 region has 13 residues. CDR3 loop: CASSSWTGYEQYF. The DNA for the CDR3 is TGTGCCAGCAGCTCATGGACAGGGTACGAGCAGTACTTC.

The V call is TRBV30, the J call TRBJ1-5; D remains ambiguous. The germline V and J ends were trimmed by 1 base and 1 base, with 11 bases remaining between them. Germline CDR1 GTSNPN, CDR2 SVGIG (reference sequence). The CDR3 is 15 amino acids. The CDR3 reads CAWSAPDGSNQPQHF. In DNA, the CDR3 is TGTGCCTGGAGTGCACCGGACGGGAGCAATCAGCCCCAGCATTTT.

This chain connects TRBV19 to TRBJ2-1, with D perhaps matching TRBD1 (6 bases). This CDR3 is built from 13 residues. Germline CDR1 is LNHDA and CDR2 is SQIVND (reference sequence). Trimming took off 5 bases at V and 10 bases at J, with 15 bases between the two ends. CDR3 sequence reads: CASSEYRDIEQFF. CDR3 nucleotide sequence: TGTGCCAGTAGTGAATACCGGGACATAGAGCAGTTCTTC.

The chain combines TRBV9 with TRBJ1-3; D is undetermined. Germline V gene sequence: CDR1 SGDLS, CDR2 YYNGEE. V was pared by 0 bases and J by 0 bases, with 13 bases between. The length of the CDR3 is 17 residues. The DNA of the CDR3 is TGTGCCAGCAGCGTAGTACCCACGGCCTCCTCTGGAAACACCATATATTTT. Protein product: CASSVVPTASSGNTIYF.

This clone was recorded once. CDR3 coding DNA: TGTGCCAGCAGCCCCGGGGACGACTACTACGAGCAGTACTTC. This sequence encodes CASSPGDDYYEQYF. This sequence joins TRBV5-6 and TRBJ2-7; D tentatively fits TRBD1 or TRBD2 (5 bases each). The CDR3 sequence is 14 residues long. The germline gives CDR1 SGHDT, CDR2 YYEEEE. Trimming pared 4 bases from V and 3 bases from J, leaving 14 bases between.

This clone was counted between two and nine times. The V gene is TRBV7-9, the J gene TRBJ2-7; TRBD1 is a possible D gene (6 bases). Germline V gene lookup returns CDR1 SEHNR and CDR2 FQNEAQ (reference sequence). CDR3 size: 14 residues. The ends were cut back, 7 bases at V and 6 bases at J, with 19 bases in the middle. CDR3 coding DNA: TGTGCCAGCACCCTCTGGGGGCCCGGGCCCGAGCAGTACTTC. Translation gives CASTLWGPGPEQYF.